A selection of T cell receptor beta chains follows, all from one sample in a study of shared clonotypes between healthy human individuals. Produced via immunoSEQ multiplex PCR; TCRdb's table is partial and in-frame only. The table records fewer than 400,000 clones, around 74% of them present only once. Source material: memory CD4+ T cells sorted from blood. All receptors come from a man between 25 and 39 years old in good health. CDR3s leave out the opening cysteine and the closing phenylalanine or tryptophan. Each record gives: V gene, J gene, CDR3 protein.

v_call: TRBV6-5; j_call: TRBJ2-5; cdr3_aa: ASRGTSGISETQY
v_call: TRBV2; j_call: TRBJ1-4; cdr3_aa: ASSDSMGLGEKLF
v_call: TRBV9; j_call: TRBJ1-1; cdr3_aa: ASSGRGSGNTEAF
v_call: TRBV7-8; j_call: TRBJ1-1; cdr3_aa: ASSGRDREYTEAF
v_call: TRBV7-9; j_call: TRBJ2-1; cdr3_aa: ASSLKPGLNEQF
v_call: TRBV5-1; j_call: TRBJ2-1; cdr3_aa: ASSSLAGGHEQF
v_call: TRBV28; j_call: TRBJ2-7; cdr3_aa: ASSLIGFRGHEQY
v_call: TRBV9; j_call: TRBJ2-7; cdr3_aa: ASSPRRSGGRYEQY
v_call: TRBV29-1; j_call: TRBJ2-7; cdr3_aa: SVVGLRGDSSYEQY
v_call: TRBV27; j_call: TRBJ1-4; cdr3_aa: ASSSPDRGNEKLF
v_call: TRBV18; j_call: TRBJ1-1; cdr3_aa: ASSPARDQSLNTEAF
v_call: TRBV10-3; j_call: TRBJ1-2; cdr3_aa: ASKEARDRANYGYT
v_call: TRBV28; j_call: TRBJ2-3; cdr3_aa: ASSFWSGTSTDTQY
v_call: TRBV6-5; j_call: TRBJ2-7; cdr3_aa: ASTPPGHPYEQY
v_call: TRBV5-5; j_call: TRBJ2-1; cdr3_aa: ASSPMAGYNEQF
v_call: TRBV9; j_call: TRBJ1-1; cdr3_aa: ASSVGEMNTEAF
v_call: TRBV10-1; j_call: TRBJ2-3; cdr3_aa: ASSEGSGTTDTQY
v_call: TRBV19; j_call: TRBJ2-1; cdr3_aa: ASSPSGSSYNEQF